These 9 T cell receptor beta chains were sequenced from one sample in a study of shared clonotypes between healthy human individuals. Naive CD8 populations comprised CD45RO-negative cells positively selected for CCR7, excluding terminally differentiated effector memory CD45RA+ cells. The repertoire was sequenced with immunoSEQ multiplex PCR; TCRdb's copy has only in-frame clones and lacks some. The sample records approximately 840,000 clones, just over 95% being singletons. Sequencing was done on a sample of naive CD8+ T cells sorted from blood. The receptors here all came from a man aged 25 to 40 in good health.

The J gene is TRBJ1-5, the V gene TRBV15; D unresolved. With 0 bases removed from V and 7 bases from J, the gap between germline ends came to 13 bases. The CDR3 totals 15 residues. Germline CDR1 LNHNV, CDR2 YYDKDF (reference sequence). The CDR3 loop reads CATSREPGAGQPQHF. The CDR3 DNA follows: TGTGCCACCAGCAGAGAACCGGGCGCCGGGCAGCCCCAGCATTTT.

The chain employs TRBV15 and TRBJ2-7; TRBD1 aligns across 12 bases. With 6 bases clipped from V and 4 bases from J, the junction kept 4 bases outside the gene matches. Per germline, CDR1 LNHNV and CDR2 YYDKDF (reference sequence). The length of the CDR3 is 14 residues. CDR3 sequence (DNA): TGTGCCACCAGGGGGACAGGGGGCTCGTACGAGCAGTACTTC. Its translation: CATRGTGGSYEQYF. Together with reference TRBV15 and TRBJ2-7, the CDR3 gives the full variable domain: DAMVIQNPRYQVTQFGKPVTLSCSQTLNHNVMYWYQQKSSQAPKLLFHYYDKDFNNEADTPDNFQSRRPNTSFCFLDIRSPGLGDTAMYLCATRGTGGSYEQYFGPGTRLTVT.

CDR3 in amino acids: CSASTSSGQYF. CDR3 bases: TGCAGTGCTAGTACTAGCTCCGGGCAGTACTTC. The chain couples TRBV20-1 to TRBJ2-7; D is perhaps TRBD2 (6 bases). Germline assignment: CDR1 DFQATT and CDR2 SNEGSKA (reference sequence). Trimming took off 3 bases at V and 9 bases at J, with 12 bases between the two ends. The CDR3 spans 11 residues.

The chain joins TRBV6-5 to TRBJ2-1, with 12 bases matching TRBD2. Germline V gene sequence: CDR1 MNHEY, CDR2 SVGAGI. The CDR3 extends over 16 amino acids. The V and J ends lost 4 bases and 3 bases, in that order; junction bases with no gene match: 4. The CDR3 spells CASSLGTSGFYNEQFF. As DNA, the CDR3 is TGTGCCAGCAGTTTAGGGACTAGCGGGTTCTACAATGAGCAGTTCTTC.

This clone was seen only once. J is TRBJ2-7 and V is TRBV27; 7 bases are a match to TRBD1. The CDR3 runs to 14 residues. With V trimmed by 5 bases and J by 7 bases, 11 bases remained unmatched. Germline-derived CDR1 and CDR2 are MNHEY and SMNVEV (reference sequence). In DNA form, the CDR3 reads TGTGCCAGCAGTCATAGACTACAGGGGCGAGAGCAGTACTTC. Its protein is CASSHRLQGREQYF.

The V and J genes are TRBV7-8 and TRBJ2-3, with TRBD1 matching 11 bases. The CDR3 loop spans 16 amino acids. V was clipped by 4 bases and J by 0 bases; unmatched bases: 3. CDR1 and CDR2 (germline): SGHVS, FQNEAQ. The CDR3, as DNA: TGTGCCAGCAGCTCGGACAGGGGGCCAAGCACAGATACGCAGTATTTT. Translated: CASSSDRGPSTDTQYF.

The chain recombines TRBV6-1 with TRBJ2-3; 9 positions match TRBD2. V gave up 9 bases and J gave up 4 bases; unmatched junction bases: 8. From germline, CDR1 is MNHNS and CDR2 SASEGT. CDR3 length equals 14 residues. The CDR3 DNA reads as TGTGCCAGTCACCTAGCGGGAATTGCAGATACGCAGTATTTT. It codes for CASHLAGIADTQYF.

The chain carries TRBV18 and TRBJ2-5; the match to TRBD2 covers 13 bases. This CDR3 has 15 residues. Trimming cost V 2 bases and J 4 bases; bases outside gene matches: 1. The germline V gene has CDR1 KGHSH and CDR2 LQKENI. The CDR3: CASSPGLAGAETQYF. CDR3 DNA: TGTGCCAGCTCACCAGGACTAGCGGGAGCAGAGACCCAGTACTTC.

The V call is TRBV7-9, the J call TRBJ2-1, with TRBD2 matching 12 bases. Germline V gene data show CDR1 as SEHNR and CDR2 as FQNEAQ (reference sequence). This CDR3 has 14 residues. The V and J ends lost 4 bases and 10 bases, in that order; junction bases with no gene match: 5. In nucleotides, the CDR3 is TGTGCCAGCAGCTGGACCGGGACTAGCGGGGAGCAGTTCTTC. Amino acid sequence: CASSWTGTSGEQFF.